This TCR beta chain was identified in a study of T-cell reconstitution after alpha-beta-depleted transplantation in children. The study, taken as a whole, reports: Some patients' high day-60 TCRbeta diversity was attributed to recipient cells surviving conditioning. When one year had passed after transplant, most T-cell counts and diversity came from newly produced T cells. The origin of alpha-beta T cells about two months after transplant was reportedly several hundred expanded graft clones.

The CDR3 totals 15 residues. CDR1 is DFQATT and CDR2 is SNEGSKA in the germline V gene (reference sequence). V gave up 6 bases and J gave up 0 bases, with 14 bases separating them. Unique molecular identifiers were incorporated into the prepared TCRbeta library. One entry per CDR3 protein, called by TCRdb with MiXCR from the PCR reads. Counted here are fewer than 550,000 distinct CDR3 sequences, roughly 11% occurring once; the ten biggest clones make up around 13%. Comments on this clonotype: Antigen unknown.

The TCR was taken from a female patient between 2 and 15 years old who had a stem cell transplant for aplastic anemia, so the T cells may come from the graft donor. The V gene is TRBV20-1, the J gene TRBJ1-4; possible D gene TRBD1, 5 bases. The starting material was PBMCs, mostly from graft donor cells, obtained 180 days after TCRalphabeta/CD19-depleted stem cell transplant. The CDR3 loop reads CSAPRGSATNEKLFF. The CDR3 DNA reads TGCAGTGCCCCCCGGGGGTCGGCAACTAATGAAAAACTGTTTTTT.